A single sample is the source of the 10 T cell receptor beta chains below, sequenced in a study of T-cell memory formation after mild COVID-19. TCRdb analysed the 5' RACE reads with MiXCR anew, one entry per CDR3 protein. The sample consists of about 410,000 distinct CDR3 sequences, around 17% of them appearing once. Sequencing used PBMCs or a T cell subset sorted from them (not recorded which). The origin of the receptors is a young man who had mild COVID-19 (a few samples of this study predate the infection). Cell type and time point are not known.

This clonotype was recorded a few times. The chain recombines TRBV29-1 with TRBJ1-1; D remains ambiguous. Germline assignment: CDR1 SQVTM and CDR2 ANQGSEA. The CDR3 runs 12 residues. V lost 5 bases and J lost 3, with 10 bases in between. The DNA of the CDR3 is TGCAGCGTTCGGATTGACTACACTGAAGCTTTCTTT. It translates to CSVRIDYTEAFF.

This clonotype showed up many times. The chain combines TRBV4-3 with TRBJ2-1; D tentatively reads TRBD1 or TRBD2 (7 bases each). The CDR3 has 16 residues. V lost 0 bases and J 7 bases, leaving 16 bases between the germline ends. CDR1 is LGHNA, CDR2 YSLEER, per germline. CDR3 protein: CASSQEGRGRRNEQFF. Written as DNA, the CDR3 is TGCGCCAGCAGCCAAGAAGGGAGGGGGCGGCGGAATGAGCAGTTCTTC.

The chain uses TRBV7-2 and TRBJ1-4; no clear D gene. The CDR3 covers 14 residues. CDR1 is SGHTA, CDR2 FQGNSA, per germline. The ends were cut back, 5 bases at V and 10 bases at J, with 17 bases in the middle. CDR3: CASSAPRGPRKLFF. The CDR3 coding sequence is TGTGCCAGCAGCGCCCCCCGGGGTCCCCGAAAACTGTTTTTT.

This chain links TRBV5-5 with TRBJ1-4; unclear D gene. CDR1 and CDR2 from the germline V gene are SGHKS and YYEKEE (reference sequence). The CDR3 has 13 residues. Trimming pared 1 base from V and 11 bases from J, leaving 12 bases between. The CDR3 is CASSLQPGAKLFF. CDR3 sequence (DNA): TGTGCCAGCAGCTTGCAACCGGGAGCCAAACTGTTTTTT.

This clonotype was counted many times. The chain uses TRBV5-6 and TRBJ2-2; 13 bases agree with TRBD2. The V and J ends lost 2 bases and 5 bases, in that order; junction bases with no gene match: 6. Germline CDR1 and CDR2: SGHDT and YYEEEE. This CDR3 is 17 amino acids long. The CDR3 DNA reads as TGTGCCAGCAGCTTTGGACTAGCGGGGGAGCTGACCGGGGAGCTGTTTTTT. This encodes CASSFGLAGELTGELFF.

This clonotype came up a few times. The chain couples TRBV7-6 to TRBJ1-1; possibly TRBD1 for D (6 bases). Germline V gene data show CDR1 as SGHVS and CDR2 as FNYEAQ. The CDR3 consists of 15 residues. Trimming shortened V by 5 bases and J by 2 bases, and 15 bases separated the two germline ends. CDR3 protein: CASSPRTEGNTEAFF. The CDR3 DNA is TGTGCCAGCAGCCCCCGGACAGAGGGCAACACTGAAGCTTTCTTT.

V and J are TRBV4-1 and TRBJ2-5; D unclear. V was clipped by 1 base and J by 0 bases, with 9 bases between them. Germline values: CDR1 MGHRA, CDR2 YSYEKL. The CDR3 sequence is 15 residues long. In DNA form, the CDR3 reads TGCGCCAGCAGCCAAGGGTCCACCAACCAAGAGACCCAGTACTTC. It encodes CASSQGSTNQETQYF.

This clonotype was counted only a few times. The chain joins TRBV11-2 to TRBJ2-1, with TRBD2 matching 16 bases. Per the germline V gene, CDR1 is SGHAT and CDR2 is FQNNGV. Trimming cost V 4 bases and J 7 bases; bases outside gene matches: 10. The CDR3 totals 18 residues. The CDR3 DNA follows: TGTGCCAGCAGCTACCTCGGGACTAGCGGGGGGGTATGGAATGAGCAGTTCTTC. Its protein is CASSYLGTSGGVWNEQFF.

CDR3 DNA sequence: TGTGCCAGCAGTTACTCTAGGGACAGATCCTACGAGCAGTACGTC. Protein sequence: CASSYSRDRSYEQYV. This chain joins TRBV6-2 or TRBV6-3 and TRBJ2-7; 7 nucleotides match TRBD1. V was pared by 0 bases and J by 1 base, with 3 bases of the junction left unmatched. Germline values: CDR1 MNHEY, CDR2 SVGEGT. The CDR3 loop spans 15 amino acids.

This clonotype was observed a handful of times. V usage is TRBV20-1 and J usage is TRBJ2-7; 7 bases agree with TRBD1. Germline assignment: CDR1 DFQATT and CDR2 SNEGSKA (reference sequence). V was pared by 4 bases and J by 3 bases, with 6 bases of the junction left unmatched. CDR3 length: 13 amino acids. The CDR3: CSANGQVDYEQYV. The DNA for the CDR3 is TGCAGTGCTAACGGACAGGTGGACTACGAGCAGTACGTC.